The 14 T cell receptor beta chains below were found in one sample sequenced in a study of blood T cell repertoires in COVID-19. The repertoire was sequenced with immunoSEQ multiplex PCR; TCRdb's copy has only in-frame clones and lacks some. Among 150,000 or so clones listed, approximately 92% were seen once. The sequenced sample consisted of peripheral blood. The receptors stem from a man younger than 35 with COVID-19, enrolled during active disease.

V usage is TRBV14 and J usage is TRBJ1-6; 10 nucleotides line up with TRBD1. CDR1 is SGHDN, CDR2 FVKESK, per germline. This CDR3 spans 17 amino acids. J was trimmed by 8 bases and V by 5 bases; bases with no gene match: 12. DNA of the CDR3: TGTGCCAGCAGCTCCCCGGGACAGGGGAAGAAACATTCACCCCTCCACTTT. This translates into CASSSPGQGKKHSPLHF.

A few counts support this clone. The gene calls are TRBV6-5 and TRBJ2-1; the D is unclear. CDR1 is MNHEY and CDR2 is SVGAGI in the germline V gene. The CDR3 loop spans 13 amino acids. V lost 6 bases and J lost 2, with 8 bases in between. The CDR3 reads CASSTPAYNEQFF. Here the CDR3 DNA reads TGTGCCAGCAGCACCCCAGCCTACAATGAGCAGTTCTTC.

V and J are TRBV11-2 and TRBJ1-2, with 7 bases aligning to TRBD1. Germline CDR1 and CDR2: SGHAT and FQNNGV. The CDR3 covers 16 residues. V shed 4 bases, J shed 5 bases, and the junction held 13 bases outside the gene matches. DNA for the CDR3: TGTGCCAGCAGCTCCATTATCTACAGGGGATCTTATGGCTACACCTTC. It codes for CASSSIIYRGSYGYTF.

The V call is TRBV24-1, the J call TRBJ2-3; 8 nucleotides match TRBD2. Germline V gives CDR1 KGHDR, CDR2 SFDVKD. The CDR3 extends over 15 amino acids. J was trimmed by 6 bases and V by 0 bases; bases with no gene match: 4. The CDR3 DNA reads TGTGCCACCAGTGATTTGACTAGCGGAGGGGATACGCAGTATTTT. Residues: CATSDLTSGGDTQYF.

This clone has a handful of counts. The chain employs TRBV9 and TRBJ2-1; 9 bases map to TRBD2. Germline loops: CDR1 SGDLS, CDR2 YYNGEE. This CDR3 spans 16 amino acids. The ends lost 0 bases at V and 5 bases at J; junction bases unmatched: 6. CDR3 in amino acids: CASSVGMLAGNNEQFF. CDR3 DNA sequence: TGTGCCAGCAGCGTAGGGATGCTAGCGGGAAACAATGAGCAGTTCTTC.

The CDR3, as DNA: TGTGCCAGCAGCCCACAGGGAACGGCAGAGCAGTTCTTC. Its protein product is CASSPQGTAEQFF. The rearrangement uses TRBV2 and TRBJ2-1; D perhaps matches TRBD1 (6 bases). The CDR3 runs 13 residues. Germline values: CDR1 SNHLY, CDR2 FYNNEI. Trimming stripped 6 bases from V and 10 bases from J, with 16 bases between.

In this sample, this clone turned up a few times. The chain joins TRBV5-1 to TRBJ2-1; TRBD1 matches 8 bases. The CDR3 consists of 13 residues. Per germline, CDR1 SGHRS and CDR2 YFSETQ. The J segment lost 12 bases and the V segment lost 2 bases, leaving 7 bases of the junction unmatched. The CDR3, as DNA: TGCGCCAGCAGCTTAGAGTCCACAGGGGGGCAGTTCTTC. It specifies CASSLESTGGQFF.

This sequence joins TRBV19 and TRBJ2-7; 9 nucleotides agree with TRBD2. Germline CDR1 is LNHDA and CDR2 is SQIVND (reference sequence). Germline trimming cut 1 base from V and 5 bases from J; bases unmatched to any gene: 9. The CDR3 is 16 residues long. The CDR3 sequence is CASSIVHSGRAHEQYF. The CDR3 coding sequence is TGTGCCAGTAGTATAGTCCATAGCGGGAGAGCCCACGAGCAGTACTTC.

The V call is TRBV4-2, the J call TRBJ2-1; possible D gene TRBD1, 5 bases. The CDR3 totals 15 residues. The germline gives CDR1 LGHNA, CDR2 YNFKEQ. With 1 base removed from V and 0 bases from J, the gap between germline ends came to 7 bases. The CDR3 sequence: CASSQGTTSYNEQFF. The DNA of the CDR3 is TGTGCCAGCAGCCAAGGGACAACCTCCTACAATGAGCAGTTCTTC.

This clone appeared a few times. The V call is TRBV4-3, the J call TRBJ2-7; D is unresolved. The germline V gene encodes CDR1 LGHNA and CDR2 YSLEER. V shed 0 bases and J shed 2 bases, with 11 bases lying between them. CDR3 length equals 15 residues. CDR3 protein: CASSQDQRSAYEQYF. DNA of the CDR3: TGCGCCAGCAGCCAAGATCAACGGAGCGCCTACGAGCAGTACTTC.

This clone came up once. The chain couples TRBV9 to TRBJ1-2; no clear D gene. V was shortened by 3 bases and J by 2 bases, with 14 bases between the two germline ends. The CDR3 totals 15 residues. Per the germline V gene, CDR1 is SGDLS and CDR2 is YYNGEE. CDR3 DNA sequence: TGTGCCAGCAGCGGTCTAGTGCATGGGAACTATGGCTACACCTTC. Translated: CASSGLVHGNYGYTF.

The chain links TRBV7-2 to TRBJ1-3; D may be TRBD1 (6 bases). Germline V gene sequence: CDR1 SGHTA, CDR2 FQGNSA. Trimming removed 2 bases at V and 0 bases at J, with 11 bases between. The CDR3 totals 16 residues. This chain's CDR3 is CASSLRGGASGNTIYF. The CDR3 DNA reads TGTGCCAGCAGCTTAAGGGGGGGGGCCTCTGGAAACACCATATATTTT.

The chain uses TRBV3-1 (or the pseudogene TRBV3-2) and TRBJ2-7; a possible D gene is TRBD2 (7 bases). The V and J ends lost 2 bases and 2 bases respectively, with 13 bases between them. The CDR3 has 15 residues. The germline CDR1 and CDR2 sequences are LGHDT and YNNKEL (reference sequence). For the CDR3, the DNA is TGTGCCAGCAGCCAAAAAATGGGGGGGCCCTACGAGCAGTACTTC. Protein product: CASSQKMGGPYEQYF.

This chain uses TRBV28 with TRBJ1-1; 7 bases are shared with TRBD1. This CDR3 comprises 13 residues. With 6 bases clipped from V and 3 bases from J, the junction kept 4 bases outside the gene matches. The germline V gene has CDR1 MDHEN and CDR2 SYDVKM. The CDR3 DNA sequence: TGTGCCAGCAGGACAGGGTTTTACACTGAAGCTTTCTTT. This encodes CASRTGFYTEAFF.